This T cell receptor beta chain was observed in a study of Graves' ophthalmopathy and Graves' hyperthyroidism. Overall study findings and caveats: Most clonotypes expanded in thyroid above 0.001 frequency were present in blood too.

V gave up 8 bases and J gave up 6 bases, with 14 bases separating them. This CDR3 comprises 12 residues. Germline CDR1 and CDR2: SEHNR and FQNEAQ (reference sequence). This clonotype appeared once. Its antigen is unknown. Fresh peripheral blood, around 9.8 ml, was the PBMC source. Transcripts of RNA were the source for amplifying TCR beta CDR3 regions. HTBI-primed first-round RT-PCR preceded second-round multiplex PCR. Each CDR3 protein gets one entry after TCRdb re-called the multiplex PCR reads with MiXCR. Of 600,000 to 700,000 distinct CDR3 sequences listed, approximately 39% were seen once; the top ten hold over 2.5%.

The clonotype originates from an adult man with Graves' ophthalmopathy. The chain has TRBV7-9 and TRBJ2-7, with D hard to call. The specimen was peripheral blood. The CDR3 is CASSPERGEQYF. In DNA form, the CDR3 reads TGTGCCAGCTCACCTGAGAGAGGCGAGCAGTACTTC.